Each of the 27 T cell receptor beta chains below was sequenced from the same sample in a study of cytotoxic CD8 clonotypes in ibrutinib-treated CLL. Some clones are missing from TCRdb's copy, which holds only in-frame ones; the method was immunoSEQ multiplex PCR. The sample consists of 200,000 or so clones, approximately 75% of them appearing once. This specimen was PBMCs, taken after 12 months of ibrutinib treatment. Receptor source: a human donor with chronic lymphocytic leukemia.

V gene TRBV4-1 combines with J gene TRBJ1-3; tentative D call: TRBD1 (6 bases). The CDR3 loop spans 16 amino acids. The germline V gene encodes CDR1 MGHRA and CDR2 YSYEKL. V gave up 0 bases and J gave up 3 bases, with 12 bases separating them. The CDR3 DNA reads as TGCGCCAGCAGCCAAGATCGGACAGCCCTTGGAAACACCATATATTTT. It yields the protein CASSQDRTALGNTIYF.

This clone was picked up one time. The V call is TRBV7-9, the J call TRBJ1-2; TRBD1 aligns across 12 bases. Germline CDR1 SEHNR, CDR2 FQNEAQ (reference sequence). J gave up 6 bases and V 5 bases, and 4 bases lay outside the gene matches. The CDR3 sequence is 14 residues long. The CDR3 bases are TGTGCCAGCAGCCCGGGACAGGGGGCGAATGGCTACACCTTC. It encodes CASSPGQGANGYTF.

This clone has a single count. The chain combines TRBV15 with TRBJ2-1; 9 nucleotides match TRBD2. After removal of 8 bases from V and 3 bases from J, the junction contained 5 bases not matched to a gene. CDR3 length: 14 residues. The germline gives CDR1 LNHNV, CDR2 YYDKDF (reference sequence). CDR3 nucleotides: TGTGCCACCGCGGGGGGGCCTCTCTACAATGAGCAGTTCTTC. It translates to CATAGGPLYNEQFF.

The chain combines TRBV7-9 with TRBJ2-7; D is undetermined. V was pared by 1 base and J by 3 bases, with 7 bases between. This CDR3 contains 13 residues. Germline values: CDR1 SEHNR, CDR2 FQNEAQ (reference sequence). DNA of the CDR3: TGTGCCAGCAGCTTAGAACAGCGCTACGAGCAGTACTTC. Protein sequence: CASSLEQRYEQYF.

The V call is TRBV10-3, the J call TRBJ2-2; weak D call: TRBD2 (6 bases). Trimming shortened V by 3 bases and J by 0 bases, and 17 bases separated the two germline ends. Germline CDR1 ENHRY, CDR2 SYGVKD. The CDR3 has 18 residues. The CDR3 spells CAISDPTGALANTGELFF. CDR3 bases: TGTGCCATCAGTGATCCTACGGGAGCGCTCGCGAACACCGGGGAGCTGTTTTTT.

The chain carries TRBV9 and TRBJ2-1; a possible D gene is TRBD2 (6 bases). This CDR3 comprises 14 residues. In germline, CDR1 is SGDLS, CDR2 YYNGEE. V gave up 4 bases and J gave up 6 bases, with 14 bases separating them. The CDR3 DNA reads TGTGCCAGCAGCTCTGGGACTCCTGGCAATGAGCAGTTCTTC. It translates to CASSSGTPGNEQFF.

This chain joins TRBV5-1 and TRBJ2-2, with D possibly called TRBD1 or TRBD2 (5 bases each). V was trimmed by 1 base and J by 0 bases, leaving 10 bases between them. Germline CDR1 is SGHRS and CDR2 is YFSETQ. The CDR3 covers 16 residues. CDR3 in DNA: TGCGCCAGCAGCTTGTATTGGGGACCGAACACCGGGGAGCTGTTTTTT. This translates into CASSLYWGPNTGELFF.

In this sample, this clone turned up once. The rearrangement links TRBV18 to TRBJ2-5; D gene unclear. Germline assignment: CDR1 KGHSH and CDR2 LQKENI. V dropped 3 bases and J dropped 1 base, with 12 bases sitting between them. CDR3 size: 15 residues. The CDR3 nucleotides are TGTGCCAGCTCACCGTCTACCTCCCTCCAAGAGACCCAGTACTTC. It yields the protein CASSPSTSLQETQYF.

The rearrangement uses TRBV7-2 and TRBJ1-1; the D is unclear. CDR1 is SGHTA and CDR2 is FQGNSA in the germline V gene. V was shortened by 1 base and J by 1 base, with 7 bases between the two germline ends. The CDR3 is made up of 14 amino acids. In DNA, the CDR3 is TGTGCCAGCAGCTTAGGATGGAGGAACACTGAAGCTTTCTTT. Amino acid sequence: CASSLGWRNTEAFF.

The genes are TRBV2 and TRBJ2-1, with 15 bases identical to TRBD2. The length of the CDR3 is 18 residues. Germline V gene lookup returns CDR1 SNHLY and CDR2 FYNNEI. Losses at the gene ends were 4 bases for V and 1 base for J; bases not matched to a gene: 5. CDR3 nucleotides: TGTGCCAGCAGTGGAGGACTAGCGGGGGGGTGGTCCTACAATGAGCAGTTCTTC. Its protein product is CASSGGLAGGWSYNEQFF. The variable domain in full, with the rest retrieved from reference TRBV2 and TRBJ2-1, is EPEVTQTPSHQVTQMGQEVILRCVPISNHLYFYWYRQILGQKVEFLVSFYNNEISEKSEIFDDQFSVERPDGSNFTLKIRSTKLEDSAMYFCASSGGLAGGWSYNEQFFGPGTRLTVL.

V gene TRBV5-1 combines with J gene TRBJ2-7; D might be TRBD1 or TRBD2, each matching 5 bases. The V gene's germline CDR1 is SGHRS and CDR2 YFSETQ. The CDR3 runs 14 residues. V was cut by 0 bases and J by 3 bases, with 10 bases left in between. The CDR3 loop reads CASSLGGAIYEQYF. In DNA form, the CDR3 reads TGCGCCAGCAGCTTGGGAGGGGCCATCTACGAGCAGTACTTC.

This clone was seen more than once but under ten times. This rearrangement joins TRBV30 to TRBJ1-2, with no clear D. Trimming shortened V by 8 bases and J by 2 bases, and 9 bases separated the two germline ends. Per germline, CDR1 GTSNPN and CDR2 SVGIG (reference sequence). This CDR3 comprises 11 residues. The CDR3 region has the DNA TGTGCCCCGGGTTTGAACTATGGCTACACCTTC. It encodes CAPGLNYGYTF.

The CDR3 loop reads CASSYAGGMVETQYF. CDR3 nucleotides: TGTGCCAGCAGTTATGCGGGAGGGATGGTGGAGACCCAGTACTTC. The rearrangement uses TRBV6-5 and TRBJ2-5; 9 positions agree with TRBD2. Germline-derived CDR1 and CDR2 are MNHEY and SVGAGI. After removal of 3 bases from V and 5 bases from J, the junction contained 7 bases not matched to a gene. The CDR3 length is 15 residues.

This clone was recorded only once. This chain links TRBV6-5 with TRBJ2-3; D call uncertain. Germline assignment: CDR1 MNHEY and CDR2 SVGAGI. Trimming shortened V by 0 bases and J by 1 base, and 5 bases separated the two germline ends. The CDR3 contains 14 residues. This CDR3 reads CASSYSPGTDTQYF. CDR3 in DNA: TGTGCCAGCAGTTACTCCCCAGGCACAGATACGCAGTATTTT.

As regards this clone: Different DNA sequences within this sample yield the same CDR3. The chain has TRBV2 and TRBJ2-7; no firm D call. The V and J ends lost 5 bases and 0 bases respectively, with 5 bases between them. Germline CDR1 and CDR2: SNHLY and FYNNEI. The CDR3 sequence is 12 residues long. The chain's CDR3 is CASSYTSYEQYF. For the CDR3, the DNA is TGTGCCAGCAGTTACACCTCCTACGAGCAGTACTTC.

The CDR3 protein is CASSPRPGGIQYF. In DNA form, the CDR3 reads TGTGCCAGTAGTCCTAGGCCAGGGGGCATTCAGTACTTC. V is TRBV19 and J is TRBJ2-4; 7 bases are a match to TRBD1. Trimming cost V 5 bases and J 9 bases; bases outside gene matches: 7. The CDR3 runs 13 residues. Germline CDR1 reads LNHDA; CDR2 reads SQIVND (reference sequence).

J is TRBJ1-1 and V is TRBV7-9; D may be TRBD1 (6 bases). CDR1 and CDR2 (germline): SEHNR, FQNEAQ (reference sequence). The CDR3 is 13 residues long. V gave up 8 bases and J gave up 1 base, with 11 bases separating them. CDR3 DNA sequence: TGTGCCAGCCCGACAGGATCGAACACTGAAGCTTTCTTT. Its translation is CASPTGSNTEAFF.

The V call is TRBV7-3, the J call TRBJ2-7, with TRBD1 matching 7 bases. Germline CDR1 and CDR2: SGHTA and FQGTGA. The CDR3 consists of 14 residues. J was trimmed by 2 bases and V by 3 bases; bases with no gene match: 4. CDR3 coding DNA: TGTGCCAGCAGCTTGGGACAGCCCCCCTACGAGCAGTACTTC. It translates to CASSLGQPPYEQYF. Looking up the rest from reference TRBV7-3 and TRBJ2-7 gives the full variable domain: GAGVSQTPSNKVTEKGKYVELRCDPISGHTALYWYRQSLGQGPEFLIYFQGTGAADDSGLPNDRFFAVRPEGSVSTLKIQRTERGDSAVYLCASSLGQPPYEQYFGPGTRLTVT.

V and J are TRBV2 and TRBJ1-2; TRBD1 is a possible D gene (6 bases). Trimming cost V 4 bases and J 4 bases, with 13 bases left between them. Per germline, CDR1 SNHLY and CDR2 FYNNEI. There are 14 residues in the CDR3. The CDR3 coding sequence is TGTGCCAGCAGTGTTTTGTTACAGGGCTATGGCTACACCTTC. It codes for CASSVLLQGYGYTF.

CDR3 protein: CASSMDRRGYTF. The CDR3 bases are TGTGCCAGTAGTATGGACCGGCGGGGCTACACCTTC. J is TRBJ1-2 and V is TRBV19; D is ambiguous. From germline, CDR1 is LNHDA and CDR2 SQIVND (reference sequence). CDR3 size: 12 residues. V was pared by 3 bases and J by 8 bases, with 10 bases between.

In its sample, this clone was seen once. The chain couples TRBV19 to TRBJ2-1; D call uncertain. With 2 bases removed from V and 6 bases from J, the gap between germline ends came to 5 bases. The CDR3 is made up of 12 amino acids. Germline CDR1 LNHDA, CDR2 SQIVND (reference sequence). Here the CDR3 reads CASSIWANEQFF. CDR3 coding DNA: TGTGCCAGTAGTATATGGGCCAATGAGCAGTTCTTC.

CDR3: CASSSPGLRNTEAFF. CDR3 sequence (DNA): TGTGCCAGCAGCTCGCCCGGACTCAGGAACACTGAAGCTTTCTTT. V is TRBV11-2 and J is TRBJ1-1; D is uncertain. Germline V lookup: CDR1 SGHAT, CDR2 FQNNGV. CDR3 length: 15 amino acids. The V end lost 4 bases, the J end lost 1 base, and 13 bases lay between the germline ends.

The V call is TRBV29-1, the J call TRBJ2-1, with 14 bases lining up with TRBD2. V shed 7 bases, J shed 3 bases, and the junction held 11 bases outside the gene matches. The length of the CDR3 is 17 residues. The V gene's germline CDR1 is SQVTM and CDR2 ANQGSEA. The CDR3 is CSAAGGTSGRHYNEQFF. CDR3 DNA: TGCAGCGCCGCCGGTGGGACTAGCGGGAGACACTACAATGAGCAGTTCTTC.

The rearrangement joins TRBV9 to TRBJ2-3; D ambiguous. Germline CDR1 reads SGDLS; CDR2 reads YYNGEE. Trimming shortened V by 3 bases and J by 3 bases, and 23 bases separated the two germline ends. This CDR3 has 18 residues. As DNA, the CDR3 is TGTGCCAGCAGCGCAAGGGTTGGGTTTGGTACTGGGACAGATACGCAGTATTTT. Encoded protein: CASSARVGFGTGTDTQYF.

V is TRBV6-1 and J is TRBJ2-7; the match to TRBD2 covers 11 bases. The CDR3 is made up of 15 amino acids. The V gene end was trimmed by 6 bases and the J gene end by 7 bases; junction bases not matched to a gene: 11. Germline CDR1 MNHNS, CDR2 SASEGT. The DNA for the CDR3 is TGTGCCAGCAGCCTCACGGGACTAGCGGCCTCGGAGCAGTACTTC. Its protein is CASSLTGLAASEQYF.

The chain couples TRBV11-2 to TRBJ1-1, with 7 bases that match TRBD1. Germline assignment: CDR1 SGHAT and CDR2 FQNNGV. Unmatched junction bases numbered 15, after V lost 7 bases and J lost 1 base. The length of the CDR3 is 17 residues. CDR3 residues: CASNSKFLDRTNTEAFF. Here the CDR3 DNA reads TGTGCCAGCAACTCCAAATTCCTGGACAGGACGAACACTGAAGCTTTCTTT.

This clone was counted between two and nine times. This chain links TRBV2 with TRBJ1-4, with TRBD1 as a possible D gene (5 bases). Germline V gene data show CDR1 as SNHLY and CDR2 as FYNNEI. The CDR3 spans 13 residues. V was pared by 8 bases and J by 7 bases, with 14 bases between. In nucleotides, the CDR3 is TGTGCCAGCCAAAGGCGGAGGGGTGAAAAACTGTTTTTT. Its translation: CASQRRRGEKLFF. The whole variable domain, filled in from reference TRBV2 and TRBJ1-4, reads EPEVTQTPSHQVTQMGQEVILRCVPISNHLYFYWYRQILGQKVEFLVSFYNNEISEKSEIFDDQFSVERPDGSNFTLKIRSTKLEDSAMYFCASQRRRGEKLFFGSGTQLSVL.